This T cell receptor (beta chain) stems from a study of blood T cell repertoires in COVID-19. The data were produced by immunoSEQ multiplex PCR, yet TCRdb's version contains in-frame clones alone and is incomplete. The profile shows approximately 82,000 clones, roughly 77% of them singletons. Germline assignment: CDR1 MNHEY and CDR2 SVGEGT. J gave up 6 bases and V 4 bases, and 4 bases lay outside the gene matches. The CDR3 has 13 residues. Sequencing used peripheral blood. The chain has TRBV6-2 or TRBV6-3 and TRBJ1-1, with 8 bases identical to TRBD1. This clonotype was sampled from a human donor in a cohort sampled during active COVID-19. The CDR3 sequence is CASSFVQGAEAFF. The CDR3 DNA is TGTGCCAGCAGTTTTGTACAGGGGGCTGAAGCTTTCTTT.